This is a list of T cell receptor beta chains from one sample in a study of siplizumab effects on memory and regulatory T cells. TCRdb's table, derived via immunoSEQ multiplex PCR, lists solely in-frame clones and lacks some. The profile covers 70,000 to 95,000 clones, with roughly 96% appearing a single time and roughly 0.033% taken by the ten largest. What was sequenced was naive CD4+ T cells sorted from blood. Receptors were obtained from a human donor in good health. Both conserved end residues are part of each CDR3. The D gene is left open where the match is weak. Rows may omit the clone size; those that give it use once, few, many or a size class.

j_call: TRBJ2-1; d_call: .; v_call: TRBV2; clone_size: once; cdr3_nt: TGTGCCAGCAGTGCCAGATCAGACCAGCAGTTCTTC; cdr3_aa: CASSARSDQQFF
j_call: TRBJ2-3; d_call: .; v_call: TRBV7-9; clone_size: .; cdr3_nt: TGTGCCAGCAGCTTACAGTCGACAACTAGCACAGATACGCAGTATTTT; cdr3_aa: CASSLQSTTSTDTQYF
j_call: TRBJ1-6; d_call: .; v_call: TRBV28; clone_size: once; cdr3_nt: TGTGCCAGCAGTTTATTTGCGAATTCACCCCTCCACTTT; cdr3_aa: CASSLFANSPLHF
j_call: TRBJ1-2; d_call: TRBD1; v_call: TRBV27; clone_size: .; cdr3_nt: TGTGCCAGCAGTTTATCGATACAGGGGAACTATGGCTACACCTTC; cdr3_aa: CASSLSIQGNYGYTF
j_call: TRBJ1-5; d_call: .; v_call: TRBV10-3; clone_size: .; cdr3_nt: TGTGCCATCAGTGGATCTCGGGATCAGCCCCAGCATTTT; cdr3_aa: CAISGSRDQPQHF
j_call: TRBJ1-1; d_call: .; v_call: TRBV11-2; clone_size: .; cdr3_nt: TGTGCCAGCAGCTTAGATTACCAGAACACTGAAGCTTTCTTT; cdr3_aa: CASSLDYQNTEAFF
j_call: TRBJ1-4; d_call: .; v_call: TRBV19; clone_size: .; cdr3_nt: TGTGCCAGTAGTTCGACTGGAAATGAAAAACTGTTTTTT; cdr3_aa: CASSSTGNEKLFF
j_call: TRBJ1-2; d_call: .; v_call: TRBV6-1; clone_size: .; cdr3_nt: TGTGCCAGCAGCTCCACAGGGAGTGACTATGGCTACACCTTC; cdr3_aa: CASSSTGSDYGYTF
j_call: TRBJ1-3; d_call: .; v_call: TRBV6-5; clone_size: once; cdr3_nt: TGTGCCAGCAAGGAGTCGAGAGGCACCATATATTTT; cdr3_aa: CASKESRGTIYF
j_call: TRBJ2-3; d_call: TRBD2; v_call: TRBV7-2; clone_size: .; cdr3_nt: TGTGCCAGCAGCTTAGGGCTAGCGGGGCATACGCAGTATTTT; cdr3_aa: CASSLGLAGHTQYF
j_call: TRBJ2-5; d_call: .; v_call: TRBV28; clone_size: .; cdr3_nt: TGTGCCAGTACAGAAACTTACCTGGGGCTTGAGACCCAGTACTTC; cdr3_aa: CASTETYLGLETQYF
j_call: TRBJ1-4; d_call: .; v_call: TRBV30; clone_size: .; cdr3_nt: TGTGCCTGGAGTGCCCAGGGAGCAACTAATGAAAAACTGTTTTTT; cdr3_aa: CAWSAQGATNEKLFF
j_call: TRBJ2-1; d_call: TRBD2; v_call: TRBV6-6; clone_size: .; cdr3_nt: TGTGCCAGCAGTTACGTGGCCCCGGGACTAGCGGGGGGCCAGTTCTTC; cdr3_aa: CASSYVAPGLAGGQFF
j_call: TRBJ1-5; d_call: TRBD1; v_call: TRBV19; clone_size: once; cdr3_nt: TGTGCCAGTAGTCCAAAAAGCAGGGGGCTTAGCAATCAGCCCCAGCATTTT; cdr3_aa: CASSPKSRGLSNQPQHF
j_call: TRBJ1-1; d_call: .; v_call: TRBV12-5; clone_size: .; cdr3_nt: TGTGCTAGTGCCGAACAGGGTTTCACTGAAGCTTTCTTT; cdr3_aa: CASAEQGFTEAFF
j_call: TRBJ1-1; d_call: .; v_call: TRBV4-1; clone_size: .; cdr3_nt: TGCGCCAGCAGCCGAGGGGGGCTCGGCACTGAAGCTTTCTTT; cdr3_aa: CASSRGGLGTEAFF
j_call: TRBJ1-1; d_call: TRBD1; v_call: TRBV19; clone_size: .; cdr3_nt: TGTGCCAGTAGTATAGGGGGACAGGGTGGGACTGAAGCTTTCTTT; cdr3_aa: CASSIGGQGGTEAFF
j_call: TRBJ2-1; d_call: .; v_call: TRBV7-9; clone_size: .; cdr3_nt: TGTGCCAGCAGCGTAGCCGGGGGCGGCTACAATGAGCAGTTCTTC; cdr3_aa: CASSVAGGGYNEQFF
j_call: TRBJ1-6; d_call: TRBD1; v_call: TRBV4-2; clone_size: .; cdr3_nt: TGTGCCAGCAGCCAAGTCTCAGGGGGGCATAATTCACCCCTCCACTTT; cdr3_aa: CASSQVSGGHNSPLHF
j_call: TRBJ1-2; d_call: .; v_call: TRBV11-3; clone_size: once; cdr3_nt: TGTGCCAGCAGCGAGTCAGGGAATGGCTACACCTTC; cdr3_aa: CASSESGNGYTF
j_call: TRBJ1-2; d_call: .; v_call: TRBV19; clone_size: .; cdr3_nt: TGTGCCACTCTACCCCGGGGAGGACTATATGGCTACACCTTC; cdr3_aa: CATLPRGGLYGYTF
j_call: TRBJ2-5; d_call: TRBD1; v_call: TRBV6-5; clone_size: .; cdr3_nt: TGTGCCAGCGCTAGGGGGCAGGGGGCCCGAGGGCAGTACTTC; cdr3_aa: CASARGQGARGQYF
j_call: TRBJ2-7; d_call: TRBD1; v_call: TRBV7-2; clone_size: .; cdr3_nt: TGTGCCAGCAGCCCGAGACAGGGAAGGCGCGAGCAGTACTTC; cdr3_aa: CASSPRQGRREQYF
j_call: TRBJ1-1; d_call: .; v_call: TRBV7-6; clone_size: once; cdr3_nt: TGTGCCAGCAGCTTACCCCAGCGACACCCGGAAACTGAAGCTTTCTTT; cdr3_aa: CASSLPQRHPETEAFF
j_call: TRBJ1-2; d_call: .; v_call: TRBV11-2; clone_size: .; cdr3_nt: TGTGCCAGCAGCTTAGTGTTTGGGGGGCGGAACTATGGCTACACCTTC; cdr3_aa: CASSLVFGGRNYGYTF
j_call: TRBJ2-1; d_call: TRBD2; v_call: TRBV9; clone_size: .; cdr3_nt: TGTGCCAGCAGCCGAGTGGGGCTAGCGGGGGGCAATGAGCAGTTCTTC; cdr3_aa: CASSRVGLAGGNEQFF
j_call: TRBJ2-1; d_call: TRBD1; v_call: TRBV2; clone_size: .; cdr3_nt: TGTGCCAGCGGACATCCGGGACAGGTGAATGAGCAGTTCTTC; cdr3_aa: CASGHPGQVNEQFF
j_call: TRBJ2-7; d_call: .; v_call: TRBV7-9; clone_size: .; cdr3_nt: TGTGCCAGCAGTCAAAGTACGGGGGCCGACGAGCAGTACTTC; cdr3_aa: CASSQSTGADEQYF
j_call: TRBJ1-6; d_call: .; v_call: TRBV29-1; clone_size: .; cdr3_nt: TGCAGCGTTGCTTGGGACATCAATTCACCCCTCCACTTT; cdr3_aa: CSVAWDINSPLHF
j_call: TRBJ1-5; d_call: TRBD1; v_call: TRBV29-1; clone_size: once; cdr3_nt: TGCAGCGTGGCCGGGACAGTATATCAGCCCCAGCATTTT; cdr3_aa: CSVAGTVYQPQHF
j_call: TRBJ2-7; d_call: .; v_call: TRBV6-5; clone_size: once; cdr3_nt: TGTGCCAGCAGGGGGACGATCTCTTACGAGCAGTACTTC; cdr3_aa: CASRGTISYEQYF
j_call: TRBJ2-6; d_call: .; v_call: TRBV4-3; clone_size: .; cdr3_nt: TGCGCCAGCAGCCAAGAGAAAGGACACCGCTCTGGGGCCAACGTCCTGACTTTC; cdr3_aa: CASSQEKGHRSGANVLTF
j_call: TRBJ1-2; d_call: .; v_call: TRBV6-5; clone_size: .; cdr3_nt: TGTGCCAGCAGGTCGGGCACCGCCCTCGTTGGCTACACCTTC; cdr3_aa: CASRSGTALVGYTF
j_call: TRBJ2-3; d_call: TRBD2; v_call: TRBV5-4; clone_size: .; cdr3_nt: TGTGCCACCAAACCGAGCGGGGGCCGCCTCACAGATACGCAGTATTTT; cdr3_aa: CATKPSGGRLTDTQYF
j_call: TRBJ1-1; d_call: .; v_call: TRBV5-1; clone_size: few; cdr3_nt: TGCGCCAGCAGCTTCGACAGCCTGAACACTGAAGCTTTCTTT; cdr3_aa: CASSFDSLNTEAFF
j_call: TRBJ1-1; d_call: .; v_call: TRBV11-1; clone_size: .; cdr3_nt: TGTGCCAGCAGCTTAGAGGGGAACACTGAAGCTTTCTTT; cdr3_aa: CASSLEGNTEAFF
j_call: TRBJ2-7; d_call: .; v_call: TRBV11-3; clone_size: .; cdr3_nt: TGTGCCAGCAGCTTAGGGGCCAGTTCCTACGAGCAGTACTTC; cdr3_aa: CASSLGASSYEQYF
j_call: TRBJ1-1; d_call: .; v_call: TRBV5-1; clone_size: .; cdr3_nt: TGCGCCAGCAGTTCGACAGTTATGAACACTGAAGCTTTCTTT; cdr3_aa: CASSSTVMNTEAFF
j_call: TRBJ2-3; d_call: .; v_call: TRBV5-6; clone_size: .; cdr3_nt: TGTGCCAGCAGCTTGCTGAAGAGCACAGATACGCAGTATTTT; cdr3_aa: CASSLLKSTDTQYF
j_call: TRBJ2-3; d_call: .; v_call: TRBV5-1; clone_size: .; cdr3_nt: TGCGCCAGCAGCTTAACCAATACGCAGTATTTT; cdr3_aa: CASSLTNTQYF
j_call: TRBJ2-5; d_call: .; v_call: TRBV11-1; clone_size: .; cdr3_nt: TGTGCCAGCAGCTTACAGGGGACCCAGTACTTC; cdr3_aa: CASSLQGTQYF
j_call: TRBJ2-1; d_call: .; v_call: TRBV9; clone_size: .; cdr3_nt: TGTGCCAGCAGCGTAGGGGCGGGGTCCTACAATGAGCAGTTCTTC; cdr3_aa: CASSVGAGSYNEQFF
j_call: TRBJ1-4; d_call: .; v_call: TRBV5-6; clone_size: .; cdr3_nt: TGTGCCAGCAGCCCCGGCGAGGGTGAAAAACTGTTTTTT; cdr3_aa: CASSPGEGEKLFF
j_call: TRBJ2-7; d_call: .; v_call: TRBV7-9; clone_size: .; cdr3_nt: TGTGCCAGCACGGGCCAAGTCCCCTACGAGCAGTACTTC; cdr3_aa: CASTGQVPYEQYF
j_call: TRBJ1-6; d_call: TRBD1; v_call: TRBV27; clone_size: .; cdr3_nt: TGTGCCAGCAGGGGGTGGGGGACAGGGACTTCACCCCTCCACTTT; cdr3_aa: CASRGWGTGTSPLHF
j_call: TRBJ1-3; d_call: .; v_call: TRBV7-9; clone_size: .; cdr3_nt: TGTGCCAACTCCACATTCGTCTCTGGAAACACCATATATTTT; cdr3_aa: CANSTFVSGNTIYF
j_call: TRBJ1-1; d_call: .; v_call: TRBV7-3; clone_size: few; cdr3_nt: TGTGCCAGCAGCTTAACGCCGGGGGAAGCTGAAGCTTTCTTT; cdr3_aa: CASSLTPGEAEAFF
j_call: TRBJ1-1; d_call: .; v_call: TRBV6-6; clone_size: .; cdr3_nt: TGTGCCAGCAGTTACGGTCAGGGCCAGAACACTGAAGCTTTCTTT; cdr3_aa: CASSYGQGQNTEAFF
j_call: TRBJ1-4; d_call: .; v_call: TRBV5-6; clone_size: .; cdr3_nt: TGTGCCGACCACGACAAGGGAAGGGGGAATGAAAAACTGTTTTTT; cdr3_aa: CADHDKGRGNEKLFF
j_call: TRBJ1-5; d_call: TRBD1; v_call: TRBV28; clone_size: .; cdr3_nt: TGTGCCAGCAGTTTACAGGACAGGGGTCTCAATCAGCCCCAGCATTTT; cdr3_aa: CASSLQDRGLNQPQHF
j_call: TRBJ2-3; d_call: TRBD2; v_call: TRBV5-6; clone_size: .; cdr3_nt: TGTGCCAGCAGCTCCCTAGCGGAGCCCTTTGATACGCAGTATTTT; cdr3_aa: CASSSLAEPFDTQYF
j_call: TRBJ1-2; d_call: .; v_call: TRBV7-8; clone_size: .; cdr3_nt: TGTGCCAGCGGGGGAACAGGGAACTATGGCTACACCTTC; cdr3_aa: CASGGTGNYGYTF
j_call: TRBJ1-5; d_call: .; v_call: TRBV7-2; clone_size: .; cdr3_nt: TGTGCCAGCAGCTCAGGAATTGACCAGCATTTT; cdr3_aa: CASSSGIDQHF